These T cell receptor gamma chains were read from a single sample in a study of gammadelta T cells in human blood. TCRdb fed the RT-PCR reads to CATT. The sample includes about 240 gamma-chain clones, around 5% of them seen just once. The sequencing input was Vgamma9Vdelta2 gamma-delta T cells from infant blood. The receptors come from a human donor. The CDR3 runs from the conserved cysteine through the conserved F or W. Some rows mark clone size as missing; the rest say once, few, many or name a class of expanded clone.

J	length	V	size	DNA	CDR3
TRGJP1	14	TRGV10	hyperexpanded	TGTGCTGCGTGGGATTATACCACTGGTTGGTTCAAGATATTT	CAAWDYTTGWFKIF
TRGJ1/TRGJ2	11	TRGV9	few	TGTGCCTTGTGGGAGGTGCACAAGAAACTCTTT	CALWEVHKKLF
TRGJP	16	TRGV9	large	TGTGCCTTGTGGGAGGTAAGAGAGTTGGGCAAAAAAATCAAGGTATTT	CALWEVRELGKKIKVF
TRGJ1/TRGJ2	13	TRGV9	large	TGTGCCTTGTGGGAGGTGCTTTATTATAAGAAACTCTTT	CALWEVLYYKKLF
TRGJP	17	TRGV9	large	TGTGCCTTGTGGGAGGTGCTGGAAGAGTTGGGCAAAAAAATCAAGGTATTT	CALWEVLEELGKKIKVF
TRGJP	15	TRGV9	large	TGTGCCTTGTGGGAAGGGGAGTTGGGCAAAAAAATCAAGGTATTT	CALWEGELGKKIKVF
TRGJP	16	TRGV9	hyperexpanded	TGTGCCTTGTGGGAGGCCAAAGAGTTGGGCAAAAAAATCAAGGTATTT	CALWEAKELGKKIKVF
TRGJP	14	TRGV9	large	TGTGCCTTGTGGCAAGAGTTGGGCAAAAAAATCAAGGTATTT	CALWQELGKKIKVF
TRGJP	16	TRGV9	large	TGTGCCTTGTGGGAGGTGCGGGAGTTGGGCAAAAAAATCAAGGTATTT	CALWEVRELGKKIKVF
TRGJP	16	TRGV9	large	TGTGCCTTGTGGGAGGTGGAGGAGTTGGGCAAAAAAATCAAGGTATTT	CALWEVEELGKKIKVF
TRGJP	19	TRGV9	NA	TGTGCCTTGTGGGAGGTGCACCGTAGTCAAGAGTTGGGCAAAAAAATCAAGGTATTT	CALWEVHRSQELGKKIKVF
TRGJP1	13	TRGV10	hyperexpanded	TGTGCTGCGTGGGATACCACTGGTTGGTTCAAGATATTT	CAAWDTTGWFKIF
TRGJP	16	TRGV9	NA	TGTGCCTTGTGGGACCGACAAGAGTTGGGCAAAAAAATCAAGGTATTT	CALWDRQELGKKIKVF
TRGJP	17	TRGV9	large	TGTGCCTTGTGGGAGGTGGACCAAGAGTTGGGCAAAAAAATCAAGGTATTT	CALWEVDQELGKKIKVF
TRGJP1	13	TRGV10	large	TGTGCTGCGTGGGTGCCCACTGGTTGGTTCAAGATATTT	CAAWVPTGWFKIF
TRGJP	16	TRGV9	large	TGTGCCTTGTGGGAGGTGCCGGTGTTGGGCAAAAAAATCAAGGTATTT	CALWEVPVLGKKIKVF
TRGJP	16	TRGV9	large	TGTGCCTTGTGGGGGCCTCAGGAGTTGGGCAAAAAAATCAAGGTATTT	CALWGPQELGKKIKVF
TRGJ1/TRGJ2	11	TRGV10	hyperexpanded	TGTGCTGCGTGGGATTATTATAAGAAACTCTTT	CAAWDYYKKLF
TRGJP1	12	TRGV9	NA	TGTGCCTTGTGGGAGGCTGGTTGGTTCAAGATATTT	CALWEAGWFKIF
TRGJP1	15	TRGV9	large	TGTGCCTTGTGGGAGGTGCATACCACTGGTTGGTTCAAGATATTT	CALWEVHTTGWFKIF
TRGJ1/TRGJ2	14	TRGV9	hyperexpanded	TGTGCCTTGTGGGAGTCGGGGACTTATTATAAGAAACTCTTT	CALWESGTYYKKLF
TRGJ1/TRGJ2	12	TRGV3	large	TGTGCCACCTGGGACAATTATTATAAGAAACTCTTT	CATWDNYYKKLF
TRGJP	16	TRGV9	NA	TGTGCCTTGTGGGACCAACAAGAGTTGGGCAAAAAAATCAAGGTATTT	CALWDQQELGKKIKVF
TRGJP	15	TRGV9	few	TGTGCCTGGTGGGATGCAGAGTTGGGCAAAAAAATCAAGGTATTT	CAWWDAELGKKIKVF
TRGJP	16	TRGV9	large	TGTGCCTTGTGGGAGGCCCTCGGGTTGGGCAAAAAAATCAAGGTATTT	CALWEALGLGKKIKVF
TRGJP	17	TRGV9	large	TGTGCCTTGTGGGAGGTGTCGGAAGAGTTGGGCAAAAAAATCAAGGTATTT	CALWEVSEELGKKIKVF
TRGJP	15	TRGV9	large	TGTGCCTTGTGGGCGGGGGAGTTGGGCAAAAAAATCAAGGTATTT	CALWAGELGKKIKVF
TRGJP1	13	TRGV10	once	TGTGCTGCGTGGGATGAGTCTGGTTGGTTCAAGATATTT	CAAWDESGWFKIF
TRGJP	15	TRGV9	large	TGTGCCTTGTGGGATGCAGAGTTGGGCAAAAAAATCAAGGTATTT	CALWDAELGKKIKVF
TRGJP	17	TRGV2	NA	TGTGCCACCTGGGACGGGCGTCTAGAGTTGGGCAAAAAAATCAAGGTATTT	CATWDGRLELGKKIKVF
TRGJP	16	TRGV9	medium-sized	TGTGCCTTGTGGGAGACCCAAGAGTTGGGCAAAAAAATCAAGGTATTT	CALWETQELGKKIKVF
TRGJP1	14	TRGV8	hyperexpanded	TGTGCCACCTGGGGCTATACCACTGGTTGGTTCAAGATATTT	CATWGYTTGWFKIF
TRGJ1/TRGJ2	13	TRGV9	few	TGTGCCTTGTGGGAGGCTCCTTATTATAAGAAACTCTTT	CALWEAPYYKKLF
TRGJP	16	TRGV9	hyperexpanded	TGTGCCTTGTGGGAGGTGCCTAAGTTGGGCAAAAAAATCAAGGTATTT	CALWEVPKLGKKIKVF